The T cell receptor beta chain under discussion was sequenced for a study of T cell changes during pregnancy in multiple sclerosis. The data were produced by immunoSEQ multiplex PCR, yet TCRdb's version contains in-frame clones alone and is incomplete. The repertoire holds 50,000 or so clones, 92% seen once, with approximately 2.2% in the top ten. Germline assignment: CDR1 SEHNR and CDR2 FQNEAQ (reference sequence). This CDR3 is 12 amino acids long. Trimming left V 4 bases short and J 4 bases short, with 5 bases between. The sequencing used peripheral blood, collected in the third trimester of pregnancy. This TCR came from a female donor with multiple sclerosis, enrolled in a pregnancy study. The J gene is TRBJ1-5, the V gene TRBV7-9; D remains ambiguous. Written as DNA, the CDR3 is TGTGCCAGCAGCTACACAAATCAGCCCCAGCATTTT. It codes for CASSYTNQPQHF.